Here is one T cell receptor beta chain with its context. The antigen is undetermined. The data originate from a study of cytomegalovirus exposure and HLA in healthy donors. The study's findings and limits: In vitro assays verified that three CMV-associated chains recognized CMV antigens specifically.

PCR amplification relied on 60 Vbeta primers (plus 13 Jbeta primers). Sequencing was performed with immunoSEQ multiplex PCR; in TCRdb, only in-frame clones are kept and a portion is missing. This table holds about 130,000 clones, 75% to 85% found once. The V end lost 1 base, the J end lost 3 bases, and 9 bases lay between the germline ends. The CDR3 has 14 amino acids. The germline gives CDR1 SEHNR, CDR2 FQNEAQ (reference sequence). The sample consisted of PBMCs. The V call is TRBV7-9, the J call TRBJ2-5; the D is unclear. The sequence came from a man under 40 in good health and CMV-seronegative. CDR3 sequence (DNA): TGTGCCAGCAGCTTAGTAGTCCTCAAAGAGACCCAGTACTTC. It is translated as CASSLVVLKETQYF.